The clone carrying this T cell receptor beta chain was detected once. Germline lookup yields CDR1 SQVTM and CDR2 ANQGSEA. The V gene lost 3 bases and the J gene lost 1 base, with 6 bases spanning the gap. This CDR3 is 13 amino acids long. The sample comes from a study of cytomegalovirus exposure and HLA in healthy donors. Primers for the PCR totalled 60 Vbeta and 13 Jbeta. Assay: immunoSEQ multiplex PCR; the TCRdb copy retains only in-frame clones and omits some. In the table there are fewer than 200,000 clones, about 75% of which are singletons. V usage is TRBV29-1 and J usage is TRBJ2-2; D gene ambiguous. The sequence was collected from a female donor in good health and CMV-seronegative. Sequencing was done on a sample of PBMCs. The CDR3 DNA reads as TGCAGCGTTGACCCCCGGAACACCGGGGAGCTGTTTTTT. Protein sequence: CSVDPRNTGELFF.